This T cell receptor (beta chain) was profiled in a study of CD8+ T cells in alopecia areata. The study's findings and limits: With just one nonresponder, it is still uncertain whether baseline CD8+ expansion relates to response. Under tofacitinib, numerous expanded lesional clonotypes remained detectable in scalp and blood.

The V segment lost 4 bases and the J segment 4 bases; nucleotides outside the gene matches: 6. This CDR3 is built from 16 residues. Germline-derived CDR1 and CDR2 are MNHNY and SVGAGI (reference sequence). This clone turned up a few times. Its antigen is unidentified. Treatment defined: oral pan-JAK inhibitor, 5-10 mg twice daily. Once RNA had been extracted, it was reverse transcribed into cDNA to act as the sequencing template. TCRdb's table, derived via immunoSEQ multiplex PCR, lists solely in-frame clones and lacks some. This table holds 190,000 or so clones, about three fifths found once. This TCR came from a human donor with alopecia areata. The rearrangement links TRBV6-6 to TRBJ2-1, with 11 positions matching TRBD2. The sample was CD4+ T cells sorted from blood, taken at week 24, from a patient treated with tofacitinib. The chain's CDR3 is CASSSPGLADYNEQFF. The CDR3 coding sequence is TGTGCCAGCAGTTCTCCGGGACTAGCGGATTACAATGAGCAGTTCTTC.